This T cell receptor (beta chain) was profiled in a study of monozygotic twins with inflammatory bowel disease. For every donor, one blood sample of 2.5 ml was drawn. The CDR3 contains 12 residues. The V gene's germline CDR1 is MGHRA and CDR2 YSYEKL. TCRdb re-analyzed the 5' RACE reads; it lists each CDR3 protein once, without DNA. The sample holds about 200,000 distinct CDR3 sequences. This receptor was identified in a human donor with ulcerative colitis or Crohn's disease, or a healthy co-twin of an affected twin (not recorded which). The chain has TRBV4-1 and TRBJ2-1. The sample consisted of blood. The CDR3 reads CASSRLGIEQFF.